The clone carrying this T cell receptor (beta chain) was seen more than once but under ten times. These data come from a study of Graves' ophthalmopathy and Graves' hyperthyroidism. Clinicians diagnosed using symptoms, serum thyroxine, TRAb, thyroid ultrasound and orbital computed tomography. Investigators amplified TCR beta CDR3 regions from RNA transcripts. First-round RT-PCR used HTBI primers; second-round multiplex PCR followed. TCRdb processed the multiplex PCR reads anew with MiXCR; each CDR3 protein has one entry. In the table there are hundreds of thousands of distinct CDR3 sequences, roughly 21% of which are singletons. V lost 0 bases, J lost 5 bases, and 5 bases lay in between. The CDR3 sequence is 12 residues long. In germline, CDR1 is WNHNN, CDR2 SYGVQD (reference sequence).

The chain combines TRBV10-1 with TRBJ2-7; D not certain. The sequenced material came from peripheral blood. This receptor was obtained from a woman aged 18-35 years with stable Graves' hyperthyroidism. The CDR3 sequence: CASSESYHEQYF. The CDR3 nucleotides read TGCGCCAGCAGTGAGTCGTACCACGAGCAGTACTTC.